This T cell receptor (beta chain) is drawn from a study of blood T cells in healthy people across ages (dated by TCRdb to the mid-2010s). Regarding the complete study: In model experiments, roughly one uniquely barcoded TCR beta cDNA molecule per two T cells was captured by template switching. To track age-related changes in TCR beta repertoire diversity, the study relied on deep sequencing normalized with unique cDNA molecular identifiers. The donors were split into four age groups: young (average around 17 years), middle-aged (roughly 40), aged (roughly 60) and long-lived (about 82). Two additional independent replicas of 1 million unique cDNA reads from the same blood draw were analyzed for two donors (one aged 18 to 30 and one aged 80 or older).

In the case of this clonotype: Its specific antigen is unknown. Qualities for individual bases were not recorded, and no much larger clone is one base off.

The library was prepared using 5' RACE. Sequencing was performed on an Illumina HiSeq 2500. A second PCR of about 6 to 11 cycles was run with a J-beta primer mix and a sample-barcoded 5' primer. A template-switch 5' adaptor carrying 12 random nucleotides introduced a unique molecular identifier onto each TCR beta cDNA molecule. At least 2.5 million CDR3-containing paired-end reads were obtained from each sample. First-strand cDNA was synthesized from all RNA with the Mint cDNA synthesis kit, primed by a TRBC-specific oligonucleotide. Following uracil-DNA glycosylase treatment, a first 18-cycle PCR with universal primers M1SS and BC2_uni_R was performed on all cDNA. Under the source paper's analysis protocol: For normalization, 1 million high-quality reads were randomly selected from each sample, with every read carrying a distinct molecular identifier. Reads with shared molecular identifiers were discarded instead of being binned into consensus sequences. MiTCR, set to a Q25 quality threshold and the strictest error-elimination algorithm, was used for CDR3 identification, clonotype clustering and error correction. A nonparametric unseen species model using Euler transformation provided a lower-bound estimate of total TCR beta diversity. TCRdb ran its own pipeline on the public reads, namely fastp trimming at Q25 and MiXCR clone calling, and kept in-frame beta chains. When rows share a CDR3 protein, they turn into one entry using the most common DNA and genes. The V and J calls follow TCRdb's processing rather than the paper's. The sample profile shows around 500,000 distinct CDR3 sequences; 25% to 35% of them were found once. The ten largest account for 3.6% of the sample.

What the authors observed across the whole study: There was a strong correlation between observed TCR beta diversity and the percentage of naive T cells measured by flow cytometry. Conclusive comparison of naive and antigen-experienced compartments was prevented by the profiling of bulk unsorted PBMCs. Donor CMV infection status was unknown, potentially confounding age-related changes in expanded clonotypes. Compared with the aged group, the long-lived group had more naive CD4+ T cells, fewer expanded clones and increased TCR diversity, suggesting age selection. As age increased, observed TCR beta diversity per million T cells dropped in a roughly linear way, and a significant reduction was already evident by age 40. Total diversity estimates from one million sequenced T cells were considered lower bounds and underestimates.

Trimming takes 5 bases from V and 0 bases from J, and the germline ends sit 13 bases apart. From cysteine to phenylalanine, the CDR3 is 16 amino acids long. Of the read, only the CDR3 DNA is kept; its 48 bases are in frame from base 1. CDR1 is given as MNHEY and CDR2 as SVGEGT, both from the germline V gene. The donors were roughly 38 Caucasian individuals from Russia, aged roughly 6 to 100 years, who were systemically healthy. Roughly 9.5 milliliters of peripheral blood were drawn from each donor into EDTA-treated Vacutainer tubes. Ficoll-Paque density-gradient centrifugation was used to isolate PBMCs, with at least 6 million per sample. Total RNA, at least 6 micrograms per sample, was extracted from PBMCs with Trizol reagent. The percentages of naive CD45RAhigh/CD27high T cells were determined by flow cytometry on a PBMC aliquot from every donor. This same sample was also taken into another study, of T cells of mothers and their children. As that second study puts it: Nine systemically healthy Caucasian individuals, comprising three mothers and their six children, were included as donors. cDNA synthesis used all of the extracted RNA, with roughly 1.5 ug of RNA in each 15 ul reaction. In the second PCR, sample barcodes and 2-4 random nucleotides were introduced via the M1S primer. Over 8 million TCR beta CDR3 reads came from each mother, compared with approximately 3 million reads from each child. TCR recombination output is similarly shaped by thymic selection in related and unrelated pairs, with a minor effect exerted by inherited differences. Related mother-child pairs always showed normalized repertoire overlap that was slightly higher than in unrelated mother-child pairs, though the difference was never significant. Persistent microchimeric T cell clones were not detected, at a sensitivity of roughly 100 clones per million clonotypes. Deep NGS was used in the study to compare the TCR beta repertoires of mothers and children and to look for features that separate related mother-child pairs from unrelated individuals. Mothers averaged around 43 +/- 4 years of age and children averaged roughly 12 +/- 4 years. After adapter ligation with NEBNext reagents, the libraries were sequenced on Illumina HiSeq 2000 with 100+100 nt paired-end reads. To prevent cross-contamination, the mother and child libraries were prepared a month apart and were sequenced in separate runs. For each donor, somewhere between 500,000 and 2,000,000 distinct TCR beta clonotypes were identified. Naive TCR beta clonotypes were estimated from low-frequency clonotypes matched to each donor's FACS-determined naive share, without sorting.

The V gene is TRBV6-2 or TRBV6-3 and the J gene is TRBJ1-4; the D segment could be TRBD1, given 5 matching bases. The material sequenced was blood. The TCR sequence derives from a boy aged 2 to 10 in good health. The bases are TGTGCCAGCAGTCCAACCGACAGAGCAACTAATGAAAAACTGTTTTTT. It is translated as CASSPTDRATNEKLFF.